Each of the 14 T cell receptor beta chains below was sequenced from the same sample in a study of blood T cell repertoires in COVID-19. Sequenced by immunoSEQ multiplex PCR; TCRdb stores in-frame clones only, minus some. The sample contains 250,000 to 300,000 clones, roughly 85% of which appear only once. The specimen sequenced was peripheral blood. These receptors came from a man in his forties or fifties with active or convalescent COVID-19.

The chain is built from TRBV7-2 and TRBJ2-7; 9 bases align to TRBD2. With V trimmed by 5 bases and J by 5 bases, 10 bases remained unmatched. The CDR3 has 15 amino acids. The V gene's germline CDR1 is SGHTA and CDR2 FQGNSA. The CDR3 DNA reads TGTGCCAGCAGCGCCGGGACTAGCCGTATGCACGAGCAGTACTTC. Translating it yields CASSAGTSRMHEQYF.

The genes are TRBV4-2 and TRBJ2-1; 13 nucleotides align to TRBD2. CDR1 LGHNA and CDR2 YNFKEQ come from the germline V gene. The ends lost 2 bases at V and 7 bases at J; junction bases unmatched: 5. The CDR3 sequence is 16 residues long. The chain's CDR3 is CASSQTTSGRPNEQFF. The CDR3 DNA follows: TGTGCCAGCAGCCAAACGACTAGCGGGAGGCCTAATGAGCAGTTCTTC.

This chain joins TRBV3-1 (or the pseudogene TRBV3-2) and TRBJ2-6, with TRBD2 as a possible D gene (5 bases). CDR3 length equals 14 residues. Trimming removed 3 bases from V and 3 bases from J, with 6 bases in between. Germline lookup yields CDR1 LGHDT and CDR2 YNNKEL (reference sequence). This CDR3 is CASSHRGGANVLTF. As DNA, the CDR3 is TGTGCCAGCAGCCATCGGGGTGGGGCCAACGTCCTGACTTTC.

The chain couples TRBV18 to TRBJ2-1; 11 nucleotides agree with TRBD2. Germline CDR1 is KGHSH and CDR2 is LQKENI. The V segment lost 6 bases and the J segment 6 bases; nucleotides outside the gene matches: 7. The CDR3 runs 15 residues. The CDR3 sequence is CASSQPGTSGNEQFF. The DNA of the CDR3 is TGTGCCAGCTCCCAGCCCGGGACTAGCGGCAATGAGCAGTTCTTC. Full variable domain (rest looked up from reference TRBV18 and TRBJ2-1): NAGVMQNPRHLVRRRGQEARLRCSPMKGHSHVYWYRQLPEEGLKFMVYLQKENIIDESGMPKERFSAEFPKEGPSILRIQQVVRGDSAAYFCASSQPGTSGNEQFFGPGTRLTVL.

The gene calls are TRBV7-2 and TRBJ2-3, with 12 nucleotides matching TRBD2. V shed 7 bases, J shed 2 bases, and the junction held 7 bases outside the gene matches. Germline CDR1 SGHTA, CDR2 FQGNSA. This CDR3 spans 16 amino acids. CDR3 sequence reads: CASTWSSGRATDTQYF. CDR3 in DNA: TGTGCCAGCACCTGGTCTAGCGGGAGGGCCACAGATACGCAGTATTTT.

This chain joins TRBV19 and TRBJ1-2; possibly TRBD1 for D (5 bases). The CDR3 extends over 17 amino acids. Germline V gene lookup returns CDR1 LNHDA and CDR2 SQIVND (reference sequence). V was pared by 3 bases and J by 4 bases, with 21 bases between. This chain's CDR3 is CASSIEGRRSGGYGYTF. The DNA for the CDR3 is TGTGCCAGTAGTATCGAAGGCAGACGGTCCGGGGGCTATGGCTACACCTTC.

The rearrangement uses TRBV30 and TRBJ1-6, with 7 bases lining up with TRBD1. The CDR3 sequence is 13 residues long. V was pared by 2 bases and J by 10 bases, with 5 bases of the junction left unmatched. In germline, CDR1 is GTSNPN, CDR2 SVGIG (reference sequence). The CDR3 here is CAWSRQGWSPLHF. DNA of the CDR3: TGTGCCTGGAGTAGACAGGGCTGGTCACCCCTCCACTTT.

The CDR3 region has the DNA TGTGCCAGCAGCTCCACTAGCGGGAGAGGATCTGATACGCAGTATTTT. As protein: CASSSTSGRGSDTQYF. The chain is built from TRBV2 and TRBJ2-3, with 11 bases fitting TRBD2. CDR3 size: 16 residues. The germline V gene has CDR1 SNHLY and CDR2 FYNNEI. Trimming cost V 6 bases and J 6 bases; bases outside gene matches: 11. The full variable domain, its missing parts supplied by reference TRBV2 and TRBJ2-3, is EPEVTQTPSHQVTQMGQEVILRCVPISNHLYFYWYRQILGQKVEFLVSFYNNEISEKSEIFDDQFSVERPDGSNFTLKIRSTKLEDSAMYFCASSSTSGRGSDTQYFGPGTRLTVL.

CDR3 loop: CASSLTTYEQYF. The CDR3 coding sequence is TGTGCCAGCAGTTTAACTACCTACGAGCAGTACTTC. This sequence joins TRBV12-3 or TRBV12-4 and TRBJ2-7, with D uncertain. This CDR3 region has 12 residues. The V and J ends lost 2 bases and 2 bases respectively, with 4 bases between them.

J is TRBJ1-4 and V is TRBV7-6; 8 bases fit TRBD1. Germline V gene lookup returns CDR1 SGHVS and CDR2 FNYEAQ. J gave up 5 bases and V 5 bases, and 10 bases lay outside the gene matches. The CDR3 has 16 amino acids. CDR3: CASSPPGAGGNEKLFF. The CDR3 DNA is TGTGCCAGCAGCCCCCCAGGGGCAGGGGGCAATGAAAAACTGTTTTTT.

The CDR3, as DNA: TGCGCCAGCAGCCTAGGACTAGGGGGGGAGCTGTTTTTT. Translating it yields CASSLGLGGELFF. The chain is built from TRBV5-1 and TRBJ2-2, with 7 nucleotides matching TRBD2. Trimming removed 4 bases from V and 8 bases from J; junction bases left unmatched: 5. The CDR3 is 13 residues long. Germline CDR1 SGHRS, CDR2 YFSETQ.

The V gene is TRBV13, the J gene TRBJ2-3, with 11 bases identical to TRBD2. Germline V gene data show CDR1 as PRHDT and CDR2 as FYEKMQ (reference sequence). The ends lost 4 bases at V and 6 bases at J; junction bases unmatched: 12. CDR3 length equals 17 residues. This CDR3 is CASSSGLAGSLPDTQYF. For the CDR3, the DNA is TGTGCCAGCAGCTCAGGACTAGCGGGTTCTCTGCCGGATACGCAGTATTTT.

V and J are TRBV11-2 and TRBJ2-7; perhaps TRBD1 as D (5 bases). V gave up 1 base and J gave up 5 bases, with 6 bases separating them. Looked up from germline, CDR1 is SGHAT and CDR2 is FQNNGV. This CDR3 is 12 amino acids long. CDR3 protein: CASSLAGNEQYF. For the CDR3, the DNA is TGTGCCAGCAGCTTAGCAGGGAACGAGCAGTACTTC.

CDR3 sequence: CASSQRETQYF. Here the CDR3 DNA reads TGTGCCAGCAGCCAGCGGGAGACCCAGTACTTC. The chain recombines TRBV11-2 with TRBJ2-5; possible D gene TRBD2, 5 bases. The CDR3 has 11 residues. Trimming stripped 5 bases from V and 5 bases from J, with 6 bases between. The V gene's germline CDR1 is SGHAT and CDR2 FQNNGV.